The present T cell receptor beta chain was sequenced within a study of control samples from healthy donors and cancer patients. The CDR3 spans 12 residues. In germline, CDR1 is LNHDA, CDR2 SQIVND (reference sequence). V lost 5 bases and J 9 bases, leaving 8 bases between the germline ends. The data were produced by immunoSEQ multiplex PCR, yet TCRdb's version contains in-frame clones alone and is incomplete. The sample records 70,000 or so clones, over 85% being singletons. Sequencing was performed on PBMCs. The chain is built from TRBV19 and TRBJ1-6; perhaps TRBD1 as D (6 bases). This clonotype originated in a man between 60 and 70 years old with lung cancer. The CDR3 DNA reads TGTGCCAGTAGTGAGGGGGGTTCACCCCTCCACTTT. Residues: CASSEGGSPLHF.